This entry concerns a single T cell receptor (beta chain). Its cognate antigen is unknown. The entry originates in a study of cytomegalovirus exposure and HLA in healthy donors. Study-wide points: The classifier reportedly diagnosed cytomegalovirus status with high specificity and sensitivity.

This CDR3 comprises 16 residues. In germline, CDR1 is GTSNPN, CDR2 SVGIG (reference sequence). V shed 0 bases and J shed 5 bases, with 19 bases lying between them. 13 Jbeta primers and 60 Vbeta primers were used for the PCR. TCRdb's table, derived via immunoSEQ multiplex PCR, lists solely in-frame clones and lacks some. The data hold 75,000 or so clones, with 66% observed a single time. The clonotype originates from a man aged 40-49 years in good health and CMV-seropositive. Sequenced sample: PBMCs. The chain is built from TRBV30 and TRBJ2-5, with a possible D match to TRBD2 (7 bases). CDR3 protein: CAWSVPIKGGRETQYF. In nucleotides, the CDR3 is TGTGCCTGGAGTGTACCCATCAAGGGGGGGAGGGAGACCCAGTACTTC.